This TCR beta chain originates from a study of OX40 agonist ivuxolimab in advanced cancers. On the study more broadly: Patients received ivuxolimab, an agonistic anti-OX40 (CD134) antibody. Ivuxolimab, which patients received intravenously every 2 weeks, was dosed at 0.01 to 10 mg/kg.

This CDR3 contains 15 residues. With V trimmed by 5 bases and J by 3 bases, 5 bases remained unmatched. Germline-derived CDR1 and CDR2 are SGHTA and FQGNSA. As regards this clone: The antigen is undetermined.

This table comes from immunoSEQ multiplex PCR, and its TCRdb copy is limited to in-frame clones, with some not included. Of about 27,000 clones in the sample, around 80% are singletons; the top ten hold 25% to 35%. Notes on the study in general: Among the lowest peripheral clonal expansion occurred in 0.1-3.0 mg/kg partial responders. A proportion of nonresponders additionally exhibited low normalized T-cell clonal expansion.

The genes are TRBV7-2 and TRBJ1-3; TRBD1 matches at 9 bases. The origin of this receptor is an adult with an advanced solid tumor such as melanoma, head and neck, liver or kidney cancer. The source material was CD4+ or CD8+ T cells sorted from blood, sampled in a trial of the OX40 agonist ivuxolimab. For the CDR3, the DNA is TGTGCCAGCAGCGTTGACAGGGGGTTTGGAAACACCATATATTTT. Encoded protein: CASSVDRGFGNTIYF.